This is a list of T cell receptor beta chains from one sample in a study of blood T cells in healthy people across ages. Each CDR3 protein gets one entry after TCRdb re-called the 5' RACE reads with MiXCR. The sample has 1.5 million to 1.8 million distinct CDR3 sequences; under 55% are singletons. Sequencing input: blood. These receptors all stem from a woman younger than 35 in good health. Both conserved end residues are part of each CDR3. The D gene is left open where the match is weak. Clone size is given for some rows only: seen once, a few or many times, or a class if the clone is expanded.

v_gene,j_gene,d_gene,abundance,CDR3aa,CDR3nt
TRBV5-1,TRBJ1-1,-,few,CASSLDGGPLLLTEAFF,TGCGCCAGCAGCTTGGACGGGGGGCCCTTACTCCTCACTGAAGCTTTCTTT
TRBV25-1,TRBJ2-5,-,-,CATFIGGGEETQYF,TGTGCCACCTTTATTGGCGGGGGCGAAGAGACCCAGTACTTC
TRBV15,TRBJ2-1,TRBD2,-,CATSRDGGWDEQFF,TGTGCCACCAGCAGAGACGGGGGGTGGGATGAGCAGTTCTTC
TRBV27,TRBJ2-7,TRBD2,-,CASSLLAGVGDSYEQYF,TGTGCCAGCAGTTTACTAGCGGGAGTCGGGGACTCCTACGAGCAGTACTTC
TRBV28,TRBJ1-6,-,-,CAAGSSYNSPLHF,TGTGCCGCGGGCTCCAGCTATAATTCACCCCTCCACTTT
TRBV4-3,TRBJ2-7,TRBD1,-,CASSQNRGQGEQYF,TGCGCCAGCAGCCAAAACAGGGGGCAGGGCGAGCAGTACTTC
TRBV2,TRBJ2-1,-,-,CASSVSTRREQFF,TGTGCCAGCAGTGTAAGCACCAGAAGGGAGCAGTTCTTC
TRBV10-3,TRBJ2-7,-,few,CAISESGGEQYF,TGTGCCATCAGTGAGTCGGGGGGCGAGCAGTACTTC
TRBV10-3,TRBJ2-7,TRBD1,many,CAISESGTGVYEQYF,TGTGCCATCAGTGAGTCGGGGACAGGGGTATACGAGCAGTACTTC
TRBV6-6,TRBJ2-7,TRBD2,few,CASSYFAAAGGYEQYF,TGTGCCAGCAGTTACTTTGCGGCAGCGGGAGGCTACGAGCAGTACTTC
TRBV9,TRBJ2-7,-,-,CASSVGGAEYDEQYF,TGTGCCAGCAGCGTAGGAGGGGCTGAATACGACGAGCAGTACTTC
TRBV7-2,TRBJ1-6,-,few,CASSLQGQNSPLHF,TGTGCCAGCAGCTTACAGGGTCAAAATTCACCCCTCCACTTT
TRBV4-3,TRBJ2-7,-,-,CASSQEPGLAYEQYF,TGCGCCAGCAGCCAAGAACCAGGCCTTGCCTACGAGCAGTACTTC
TRBV6-1,TRBJ1-6,TRBD1,few,CASSDGQGINSPLHF,TGTGCCAGCAGTGACGGACAGGGGATTAATTCACCCCTCCACTTT